These T cell receptor beta chains were read from a single sample in a study of cytomegalovirus exposure and HLA in healthy donors. This table comes from immunoSEQ multiplex PCR, and its TCRdb copy is limited to in-frame clones, with some not included. This sample yields around 170,000 clones, of which approximately 84% are seen a single time; over 3.5% belongs to the top ten. Source material: PBMCs. These receptors came from a man in his fifties in good health and CMV-seronegative. Each CDR3 is given with its conserved first and last residue. A D gene is named only where the DNA matches it firmly. Part of the rows lack a size; the others show once, few, many or a class for expanded clones.

clone_size,j_call,d_call,v_call,cdr3_aa,cdr3_nt
.,TRBJ2-1,.,TRBV13,CASSIDSSSYNEQFF,TGTGCCAGCAGCATCGACAGCAGCTCCTACAATGAGCAGTTCTTC
.,TRBJ2-5,.,TRBV15,CATSRDWGVSGVFHQETQYF,TGTGCCACCAGCAGAGATTGGGGGGTGTCGGGGGTTTTTCACCAAGAGACCCAGTACTTC
once,TRBJ2-2,TRBD1,TRBV5-1,CASSPRTGGITGELFF,TGCGCCAGCAGCCCCAGGACAGGGGGCATAACCGGGGAGCTGTTTTTT
once,TRBJ1-1,.,TRBV19,CASSIPGPHTEAFF,TGTGCCAGTAGTATACCAGGGCCGCACACTGAAGCTTTCTTT
.,TRBJ1-1,.,TRBV5-1,CASSPPAGGTEAFF,TGCGCCAGCAGCCCCCCGGCGGGTGGCACTGAAGCTTTCTTT
.,TRBJ1-1,.,TRBV11-2,CASSSRETGVYTEAFF,TGTGCCAGCAGCTCGCGAGAGACAGGTGTGTACACTGAAGCTTTCTTT
once,TRBJ2-1,TRBD2,TRBV4-2,CASSLGLTRDVWGGYNEQFF,TGTGCCAGCAGCCTTGGGCTCACCCGGGACGTCTGGGGGGGTTACAATGAGCAGTTCTTC
few,TRBJ1-6,TRBD1,TRBV19,CASSIGWGTGVVRSPLHF,TGTGCCAGTAGTATCGGTTGGGGGACAGGGGTTGTTCGATCACCCCTCCACTTT
.,TRBJ2-1,.,TRBV11-2,CASQPVRGPNNEQFF,TGTGCCAGTCAGCCCGTGCGGGGGCCCAACAATGAGCAGTTCTTC
few,TRBJ2-5,.,TRBV6-5,CASSLGPRETQYF,TGTGCCAGCAGTTTGGGCCCGCGAGAGACCCAGTACTTC
.,TRBJ1-2,TRBD1,TRBV5-5,CASSDRQGGIYGYTF,TGTGCCAGCAGCGACCGACAGGGGGGGATCTATGGCTACACCTTC
.,TRBJ2-5,.,TRBV4-1,CASSQVRSGLTETQYF,TGCGCCAGCAGCCAAGTCCGCAGCGGGCTTACGGAGACCCAGTACTTC
.,TRBJ2-7,TRBD1,TRBV27,CASSLRQGASHEQYF,TGTGCCAGCAGTTTAAGACAGGGGGCTTCCCACGAGCAGTACTTC
.,TRBJ2-7,.,TRBV6-5,CASLGRVYEQYF,TGTGCCAGCTTGGGCAGGGTATACGAGCAGTACTTC
.,TRBJ1-2,TRBD1,TRBV6-1,CASSNPGQTRGYTF,TGTGCCAGCAGCAATCCGGGACAGACGCGGGGCTACACCTTC
once,TRBJ2-5,.,TRBV11-2,CASSLLPAGFETQYF,TGTGCCAGCAGCTTATTGCCCGCAGGTTTTGAGACCCAGTACTTC
.,TRBJ1-5,.,TRBV6-1,CASSEVLAGGQPQHF,TGTGCCAGCAGTGAAGTCCTAGCCGGGGGTCAGCCCCAGCATTTT
.,TRBJ1-2,.,TRBV19,CASSTREGHGYTF,TGTGCCAGTAGCACCCGGGAAGGGCACGGCTACACCTTC
.,TRBJ1-2,.,TRBV30,CAWRETYPYGYTF,TGTGCCTGGAGAGAAACCTATCCCTATGGCTACACCTTC
.,TRBJ2-1,TRBD1,TRBV10-3,CAISEGQASSYNEQFF,TGTGCCATCAGTGAGGGACAGGCGAGCTCCTACAATGAGCAGTTCTTC
.,TRBJ2-3,.,TRBV27,CASRNLRTLTDTQYF,TGTGCCAGCCGGAACTTGCGGACTCTCACAGATACGCAGTATTTT
.,TRBJ1-6,.,TRBV5-4,CASSRGVWGSYNSPLHF,TGTGCCAGCAGCCGCGGGGTATGGGGCTCCTATAATTCACCCCTCCACTTT
few,TRBJ2-3,.,TRBV11-2,CASSLGSGNTDTQYF,TGTGCCAGCAGCTTAGGATCAGGAAACACAGATACGCAGTATTTT
.,TRBJ1-6,.,TRBV28,CASSRYREGSPLHF,TGTGCCAGCAGCCGATACAGGGAAGGTTCACCCCTCCACTTT
.,TRBJ1-1,.,TRBV4-3,CASSQHDGGNTEAFF,TGCGCCAGCAGCCAACATGACGGGGGGAACACTGAAGCTTTCTTT
.,TRBJ1-3,.,TRBV10-3,CAITLGRGTIYF,TGTGCCATTACACTGGGTCGAGGCACCATATATTTT
.,TRBJ1-5,.,TRBV16,CASSQSSGSSNQPQHF,TGTGCCAGCAGCCAATCGTCCGGTTCTAGCAATCAGCCCCAGCATTTT
.,TRBJ1-4,TRBD1,TRBV5-1,CASSINRGEKLFF,TGCGCCAGCAGCATAAACAGGGGGGAAAAACTGTTTTTT
.,TRBJ1-3,TRBD1,TRBV7-2,CASSAGTGLGNTIYF,TGTGCCAGCAGCGCCGGGACAGGGCTCGGAAACACCATATATTTT
.,TRBJ1-6,.,TRBV7-2,CASSLLTGNSPLHF,TGTGCCAGCAGCTTGTTGACAGGCAATTCACCCCTCCACTTT
once,TRBJ1-2,TRBD1,TRBV29-1,CSGDREGNYGYTF,TGCAGCGGGGACAGGGAGGGTAACTATGGCTACACCTTC
.,TRBJ2-2,.,TRBV9,CASSAGTGELFF,TGTGCCAGCAGCGCCGGCACCGGGGAGCTGTTTTTT
.,TRBJ1-1,TRBD1,TRBV7-9,CASRGTGLTEAFF,TGTGCCAGCCGCGGGACAGGGTTAACTGAAGCTTTCTTT
once,TRBJ2-1,.,TRBV7-9,CASSPPRPLSYNEQFF,TGTGCCAGCAGCCCACCCAGGCCCCTGTCCTACAATGAGCAGTTCTTC
.,TRBJ1-1,TRBD1,TRBV19,CASRGTGGGTEAFF,TGTGCCAGTAGGGGGACAGGGGGAGGCACTGAAGCTTTCTTT
few,TRBJ1-6,TRBD1,TRBV10-3,CAISEGGTAGWSPLHF,TGTGCCATCAGTGAAGGTGGGACAGCTGGGTGGTCACCCCTCCACTTT
.,TRBJ1-2,.,TRBV6-1,CASSAVGTLNYGYTF,TGTGCCAGCAGCGCGGTTGGAACCCTAAACTATGGCTACACCTTC
once,TRBJ2-2,TRBD2,TRBV5-6,CASSLGRGDTGELFF,TGTGCCAGCAGCTTAGGTCGGGGGGACACCGGGGAGCTGTTTTTT
once,TRBJ2-5,TRBD2,TRBV7-6,CASSEWGSGGQQETQYF,TGTGCCAGCAGCGAATGGGGGAGCGGGGGGCAACAAGAGACCCAGTACTTC
.,TRBJ2-2,TRBD1,TRBV4-1,CASSRPGQPNTGELFF,TGCGCCAGCAGCCGACCGGGACAGCCTAACACCGGGGAGCTGTTTTTT
.,TRBJ1-2,.,TRBV5-1,CASSFLDKGTGYTF,TGCGCCAGCAGCTTCTTGGACAAAGGTACTGGCTACACCTTC
many,TRBJ2-7,.,TRBV7-9,CASSFKEGPSVLEQYF,TGTGCCAGCAGCTTCAAGGAGGGCCCCAGTGTTCTCGAGCAGTACTTC
.,TRBJ2-2,TRBD1,TRBV4-3,CASSQGDSNTGELFF,TGCGCCAGCAGCCAGGGGGACAGTAACACCGGGGAGCTGTTTTTT
.,TRBJ1-1,TRBD1,TRBV19,CASSPARDRGPWAFF,TGTGCCAGTAGTCCAGCGAGGGACAGGGGGCCGTGGGCTTTCTTT
.,TRBJ2-1,TRBD2,TRBV27,CASSNLAGADDEQFF,TGTGCCAGCAGCAATCTAGCGGGGGCGGATGATGAGCAGTTCTTC
.,TRBJ1-2,.,TRBV10-2,CASKDTTNYGYTF,TGCGCCAGCAAGGACACAACTAACTATGGCTACACCTTC
once,TRBJ2-7,TRBD2,TRBV4-2,CASSQDPTGGDYEQYF,TGTGCCAGCAGCCAAGATCCTACGGGGGGGGACTACGAGCAGTACTTC